This T cell receptor (beta chain) was captured by sequencing in a study of T cells expressing NK-cell markers. Study-wide background: Seven of eight sequenced donors tested HCMV-seropositive; one tested seronegative.

A remark on this clonotype: Antigen specificity is unknown.

Study results and caveats: NKG2C+ dominant clonotypes from more than 5 donors made up about 1.0-7.5% of CD8+ T cells. A handful of donors likewise had their CD3+CD56-NKG2C+ fraction led by these clonotypes.

TCR beta libraries carry UMIs added by 5'RACE template switching. TCRdb reprocessed the 5' RACE reads and stores each CDR3 protein as one record, lacking DNA. The sample data list about 390,000 distinct CDR3 sequences. The CDR3 runs to 12 residues. Germline V lookup: CDR1 MGHDK, CDR2 SYGVNS. The chain employs TRBV25-1 and TRBJ2-1; TCRdb picks TRBD2, but there is no DNA to check that call. The sample was blood T cells: a sorted CD56 or NKG2C T cell subset, CD4+ or CD8+ T cells, or bulk PBMC T cells (not recorded which). The TCR comes from a woman between 50 and 59 years old in good health. The CDR3 here is CASTGLANEQFF.